This T cell receptor beta chain is from a study of immune cell composition in non-small cell lung cancer. Repertoires were generated with immunoSEQ multiplex PCR, while TCRdb's copy carries only in-frame clones and drops some. The sample shows about 6,800 clones, almost 85% of them seen only once. The normal lung sample lay at least 3 cm, and maximally far, from the tumour. Points from the study as a whole: Smoking pack-years did not significantly correlate with tumour TCR-beta clonality.

As concerns this clone: The antigen is not known.

The length of the CDR3 is 17 residues. With 0 bases clipped from V and 3 bases from J, the junction kept 5 bases outside the gene matches. Germline V gives CDR1 LGHNT, CDR2 FRNRAP. The V gene is TRBV12-5, the J gene TRBJ2-3; 11 nucleotides agree with TRBD2. Source material: non-adjacent lung tissue. This clonotype originated in a human donor with non-small cell lung cancer. In DNA form, the CDR3 reads TGTGCTAGTGGTTTGGTAATAGCTAGCGGGGGGACAGATACGCAGTATTTT. This translates into CASGLVIASGGTDTQYF.